The T cell receptor beta chain described here comes from a study of cytomegalovirus exposure and HLA in healthy donors. Primers for the PCR totalled 60 Vbeta and 13 Jbeta. Using immunoSEQ multiplex PCR, the repertoire was profiled, and TCRdb retains in-frame clones only, with some absent. Of about 130,000 clones in the sample, 74% were seen once. This clonotype originated in a woman aged 45-65 years in good health and CMV-seropositive. What was sequenced was PBMCs.

CDR3 protein: CASSVVQANSPLHF. CDR3 sequence (DNA): TGTGCCAGCAGCGTAGTACAGGCAAATTCACCCCTCCACTTT. The gene calls are TRBV9 and TRBJ1-6; possible D gene TRBD1, 5 bases. The CDR3 loop spans 14 amino acids. V lost 0 bases to trimming and J lost 7 bases, with 8 bases between them. CDR1 is SGDLS, CDR2 YYNGEE, per germline.